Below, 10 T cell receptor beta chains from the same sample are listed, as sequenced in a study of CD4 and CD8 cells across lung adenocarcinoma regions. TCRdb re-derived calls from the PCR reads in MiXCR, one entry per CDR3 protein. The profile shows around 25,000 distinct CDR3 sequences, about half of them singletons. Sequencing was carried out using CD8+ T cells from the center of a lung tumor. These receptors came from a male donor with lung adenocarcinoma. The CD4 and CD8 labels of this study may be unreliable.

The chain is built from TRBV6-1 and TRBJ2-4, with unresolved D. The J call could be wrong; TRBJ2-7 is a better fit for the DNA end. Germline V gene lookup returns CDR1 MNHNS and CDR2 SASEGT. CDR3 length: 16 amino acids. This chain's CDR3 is CASSQKSPGLRYEQYF. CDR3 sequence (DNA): TGTGCCAGCAGCCAGAAAAGCCCCGGGCTGAGGTACGAGCAGTACTTC.

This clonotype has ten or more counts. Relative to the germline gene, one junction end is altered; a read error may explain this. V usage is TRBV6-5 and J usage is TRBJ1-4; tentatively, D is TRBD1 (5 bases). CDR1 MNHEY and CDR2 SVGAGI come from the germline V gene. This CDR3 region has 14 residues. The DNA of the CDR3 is TGTGCCAGCAGATACTCAGGGTATGGTGAAAAACTGTTTTTT. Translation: CASRYSGYGEKLFF.

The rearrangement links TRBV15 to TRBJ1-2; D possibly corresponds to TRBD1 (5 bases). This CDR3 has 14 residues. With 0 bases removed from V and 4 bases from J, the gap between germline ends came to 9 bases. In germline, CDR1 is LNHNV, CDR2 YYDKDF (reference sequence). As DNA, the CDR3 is TGTGCCACCAGCAGAGAGGGGACGAGCTATGGCTACACCTTC. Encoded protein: CATSREGTSYGYTF.

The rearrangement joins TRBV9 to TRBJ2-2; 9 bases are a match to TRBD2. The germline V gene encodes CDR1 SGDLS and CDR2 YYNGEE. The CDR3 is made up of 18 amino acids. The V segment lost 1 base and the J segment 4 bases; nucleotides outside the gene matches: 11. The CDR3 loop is CASSVLASGTRSTGELFF. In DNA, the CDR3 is TGTGCCAGCAGCGTATTGGCTAGCGGGACTAGATCCACCGGGGAGCTGTTTTTT.

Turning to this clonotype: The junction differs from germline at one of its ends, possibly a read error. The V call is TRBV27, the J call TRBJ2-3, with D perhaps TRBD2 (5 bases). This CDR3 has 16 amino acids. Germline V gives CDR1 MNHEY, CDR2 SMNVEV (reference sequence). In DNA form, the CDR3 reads TGTGCCAGCAGGGGAAACGGAGGCCGAGACCCAGAGACGCAGTACTTT. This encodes CASRGNGGRDPETQYF.

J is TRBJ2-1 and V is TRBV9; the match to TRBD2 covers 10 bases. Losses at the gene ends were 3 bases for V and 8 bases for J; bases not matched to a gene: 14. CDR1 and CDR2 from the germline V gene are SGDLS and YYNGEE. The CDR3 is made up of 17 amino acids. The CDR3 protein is CASSGGSSGRIRDEQFF. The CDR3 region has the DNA TGTGCCAGCAGCGGAGGGAGTAGCGGGAGGATCAGGGATGAGCAGTTCTTC.

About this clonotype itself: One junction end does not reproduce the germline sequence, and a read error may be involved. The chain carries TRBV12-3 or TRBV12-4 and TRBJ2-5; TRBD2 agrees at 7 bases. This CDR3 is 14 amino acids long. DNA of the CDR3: TGTGCGGGGCGTTGTGGCGGGGGAGGAGAGACGCAGTATTTC. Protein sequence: CAGRCGGGGETQYF.

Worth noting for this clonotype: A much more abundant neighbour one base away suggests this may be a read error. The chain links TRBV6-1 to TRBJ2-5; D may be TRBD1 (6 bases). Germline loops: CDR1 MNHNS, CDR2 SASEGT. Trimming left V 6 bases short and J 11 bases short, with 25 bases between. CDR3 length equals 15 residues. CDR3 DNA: TGTGCCAGCAGATCACAACCCCCCACAGGGAATGAGCAGTACTTC. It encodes CASRSQPPTGNEQYF.

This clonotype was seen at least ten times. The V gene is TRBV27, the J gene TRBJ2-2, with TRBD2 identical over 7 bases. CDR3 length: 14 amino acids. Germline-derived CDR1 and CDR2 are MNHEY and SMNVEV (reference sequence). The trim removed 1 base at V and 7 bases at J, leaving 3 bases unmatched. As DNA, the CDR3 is TGTGCCAGCAGTTTATGGACTAGGGGCGGGGAGCTGTTTTTT. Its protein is CASSLWTRGGELFF.

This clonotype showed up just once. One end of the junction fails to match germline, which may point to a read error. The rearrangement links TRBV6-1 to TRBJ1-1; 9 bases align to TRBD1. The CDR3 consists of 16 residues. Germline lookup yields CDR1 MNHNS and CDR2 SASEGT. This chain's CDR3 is CASSLRDRVRNYGDIF. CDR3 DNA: TGTGCCAGCAGTCTCCGGGACAGGGTCAGAAACTATGGCGACATCTTT.